The rows below give T cell receptor beta chains drawn from one sample of a study of cytomegalovirus exposure and HLA in healthy donors. Here immunoSEQ multiplex PCR was the method, and the copy in TCRdb shows in-frame clones only, minus some. The sample has around 33,000 clones, roughly 90% seen once. The sequenced sample consisted of PBMCs. These TCRs come from a woman under 30 in good health and CMV-seronegative. Each CDR3 is given with its conserved first and last residue. Fields, in order: J gene, V gene, CDR3 protein.

TRBJ2-7	TRBV10-3	CAINESAGAYEQYF
TRBJ1-2	TRBV5-4	CASSSTPQSNYTF
TRBJ1-4	TRBV28	CASSIPGEKLFF
TRBJ2-7	TRBV4-3	CASSQDLYRAQGSLNEQYF
TRBJ2-5	TRBV28	CASSLAGTAQETQYF
TRBJ1-5	TRBV30	CAWSVQGNQPQHF
TRBJ1-2	TRBV7-9	CSSAHTGGNPYGYTF
TRBJ2-1	TRBV15	CATSRRLAGEYNEQFF
TRBJ2-3	TRBV7-3	CASSLRSPPDTQYF
TRBJ2-7	TRBV27	CASSLSEAGGFYEQYF
TRBJ2-7	TRBV28	CASSPRLPWEQYF
TRBJ1-3	TRBV6-1	CASSPDRGRNTIYF
TRBJ2-1	TRBV28	CASSFPGTSGHNEQFF
TRBJ2-1	TRBV6-5	CASRSGGGNEQFF
TRBJ1-2	TRBV28	CASGALQDYGYTF
TRBJ2-5	TRBV10-3	CAISDRRQETQYF
TRBJ2-1	TRBV4-1	CASSQLDMISYNEQFF
TRBJ2-7	TRBV30	CAWSILGDSYSYEQYF
TRBJ1-4	TRBV10-2	CASSQPGPSTGGHEKLFF
TRBJ2-3	TRBV21-1	CASSPPGGQGAHPRGNTQYF
TRBJ2-7	TRBV18	CASSIDRLPNYEQYF
TRBJ2-5	TRBV6-1	CASSGQGLVKYF
TRBJ2-1	TRBV29-1	CSVEGLWRDSYNEQFF
TRBJ2-7	TRBV18	CASSPISRTENSYEQYF
TRBJ1-3	TRBV5-1	CASSTGETGNTIYF
TRBJ2-7	TRBV6-5	CASRLTYSYEQYF
TRBJ2-7	TRBV28	CASVTTSSPYEQYF
TRBJ2-2	TRBV7-9	CASSQNRGNTGELFF
TRBJ2-1	TRBV5-4	CASSLDSVIYGAYNEQFF
TRBJ1-1	TRBV29-1	CSGSGGTNTEAFF
TRBJ1-2	TRBV27	CASSLGQGAEGYTF
TRBJ2-1	TRBV11-2	CASSLVRANEQFF